Listed here are 19 T cell receptor beta chains from one sample, sequenced in a study of regulatory T cells in long-lasting Graves disease. Investigators prepared the TCR beta libraries by applying iRepertoire HTBI primers and Arm-PCR of CDR3 regions. MiXCR, run by TCRdb on the multiplex PCR reads, gives a single entry per CDR3 protein. The table includes some 430,000 distinct CDR3 sequences, approximately 21% detected once. Time point noted: persistent/refractory GD, antithyroid drugs over 5 years with positive TRAb. RNA from PBMCs was the source of the TCR library. The sample was peripheral blood mononuclear cells (PBMCs), taken when the disease was refractory, from a patient treated with antithyroid drugs. All receptors derive from a female donor with Graves disease.

This chain joins TRBV25-1 and TRBJ1-2; 8 bases line up with TRBD1. V shed 4 bases, J shed 7 bases, and the junction held 2 bases outside the gene matches. Germline CDR1 reads MGHDK; CDR2 reads SYGVNS. The CDR3 covers 12 residues. CDR3 DNA sequence: TGTGCCAGCAGTGGGACAGGGCCTGGCTACACCTTC. It codes for CASSGTGPGYTF.

The V and J genes are TRBV4-1 and TRBJ1-1, with D possibly being TRBD1 (6 bases). Trimming left V 4 bases short and J 1 base short, with 13 bases between. The CDR3 consists of 15 residues. Germline values: CDR1 MGHRA, CDR2 YSYEKL. The CDR3 DNA sequence: TGCGCCAGCAGCCCCAGCCAGGGACAGAACACTGAAGCTTTCTTT. Translating gives CASSPSQGQNTEAFF.

This clonotype was seen repeatedly, ten times or more. CDR3 in amino acids: CASSLNAGNTEAFF. CDR3 nucleotide sequence: TGTGCCAGCAGCTTAAATGCAGGGAACACTGAAGCTTTCTTT. The V call is TRBV7-3, the J call TRBJ1-1; D unresolved. Trimming pared 1 base from V and 1 base from J, leaving 7 bases between. This CDR3 has 14 residues. Germline V gives CDR1 SGHTA, CDR2 FQGTGA.

This clonotype was seen a handful of times. The chain carries TRBV3-1 and TRBJ1-3; D is unresolved. Germline assignment: CDR1 LGHDT and CDR2 YNNKEL (reference sequence). The CDR3 has 15 amino acids. V was clipped by 1 base and J by 0 bases, with 7 bases between them. CDR3 in amino acids: CASSQGTDSGNTIYF. CDR3 nucleotide sequence: TGTGCCAGCAGCCAAGGGACGGACTCTGGAAACACCATATATTTT.

The chain couples TRBV29-1 to TRBJ2-5; D is uncertain. Trimming removed 5 bases from V and 5 bases from J, with 15 bases in between. The CDR3 spans 13 residues. Looked up from germline, CDR1 is SQVTM and CDR2 is ANQGSEA. The CDR3 here is CSVIDPSGETQYF. Written as DNA, the CDR3 is TGCAGCGTTATCGACCCTTCTGGGGAGACCCAGTACTTC.

This chain uses TRBV5-6 with TRBJ1-6, with D uncertain. The V end was cut by 2 bases, the J end by 3 bases, with 15 bases between. CDR3 length: 17 amino acids. CDR1 is SGHDT and CDR2 is YYEEEE in the germline V gene. DNA of the CDR3: TGTGCCAGCAGCTTCGGCTCCCGGAATGACTATAATTCACCCCTCCACTTT. It is translated as CASSFGSRNDYNSPLHF.

This clonotype occurred a few times. The chain links TRBV7-2 to TRBJ1-5; perhaps TRBD1 as D (6 bases). CDR1 and CDR2 (germline): SGHTA, FQGNSA. There are 15 residues in the CDR3. The germline V and J ends were trimmed by 3 bases and 6 bases, with 15 bases remaining between them. CDR3 DNA sequence: TGTGCCAGCAGCTTTCAGGGGAGAGAGAGTCAGCCCCAGCATTTT. Residues: CASSFQGRESQPQHF.

This clonotype appeared a single time. The rearrangement uses TRBV14 and TRBJ2-7; D call uncertain. The CDR3 runs 16 residues. CDR1 and CDR2 (germline): SGHDN, FVKESK. Trimming shortened V by 0 bases and J by 5 bases, and 17 bases separated the two germline ends. For the CDR3, the DNA is TGTGCCAGCAGCCAAGACGTCTGGCCATTTTACGACGAGCAGTACTTC. It encodes CASSQDVWPFYDEQYF. Using reference TRBV14 and TRBJ2-7 for the parts outside the CDR3, the full variable domain is EAGVTQFPSHSVIEKGQTVTLRCDPISGHDNLYWYRRVMGKEIKFLLHFVKESKQDESGMPNNRFLAERTGGTYSTLKVQPAELEDSGVYFCASSQDVWPFYDEQYFGPGTRLTVT.

This clonotype was seen more than once but under ten times. The chain combines TRBV28 with TRBJ1-1; D perhaps matches TRBD1 (5 bases). From germline, CDR1 is MDHEN and CDR2 SYDVKM. CDR3 length: 12 residues. V was shortened by 2 bases and J by 9 bases, with 10 bases between the two germline ends. CDR3 region: CASSLMPGKAFF. CDR3 in DNA: TGTGCCAGCAGTTTAATGCCAGGGAAAGCTTTCTTT. The full variable domain, completed using reference TRBV28 and TRBJ1-1, is DVKVTQSSRYLVKRTGEKVFLECVQDMDHENMFWYRQDPGLGLRLIYFSYDVKMKEKGDIPEGYSVSREKKERFSLILESASTNQTSMYLCASSLMPGKAFFGQGTRLTVV.

The rearrangement joins TRBV19 to TRBJ1-5; 9 bases line up with TRBD1. Trimming cost V 6 bases and J 6 bases; bases outside gene matches: 12. The CDR3 sequence is 16 residues long. Per the germline V gene, CDR1 is LNHDA and CDR2 is SQIVND (reference sequence). CDR3 nucleotide sequence: TGTGCCAGTAGACCTGCCGGGACAGGGTTGATTCAGCCCCAGCATTTT. It translates to CASRPAGTGLIQPQHF.

In this sample, this clonotype turned up many times. This sequence joins TRBV12-3 or TRBV12-4 and TRBJ2-5; D may be TRBD1 or TRBD2 (6 bases each). CDR3 size: 16 residues. Between the trimmed V and J ends, which lost 9 bases and 3 bases, there was a span of 23 bases. In DNA form, the CDR3 reads TGTGCCAGTAGGTGGGGGAGAGGGGGACTGGAAGAGACCCAGTACTTC. Translation: CASRWGRGGLEETQYF.

The rearrangement uses TRBV10-3 and TRBJ2-2; TRBD1 matches at 8 bases. From germline, CDR1 is ENHRY and CDR2 SYGVKD. After removal of 3 bases from V and 1 base from J, the junction contained 4 bases not matched to a gene. The length of the CDR3 is 16 residues. CDR3 bases: TGTGCCATCAGTGACCTCGGACAGGGGAACACCGGGGAGCTGTTTTTT. This gives the protein CAISDLGQGNTGELFF.

A note on this clonotype: A much larger clone lies a single base off, so this may be a read error. V and J are TRBV24-1 and TRBJ1-2; D possibly corresponds to TRBD1 (5 bases). The CDR3 covers 15 residues. Germline lookup yields CDR1 KGHDR and CDR2 SFDVKD. CDR3 residues: CATSDARGRESGHTF. CDR3 DNA: TGTGCCACCAGTGATGCCCGGGGCAGGGAGAGTGGCCACACCTTC.

This clonotype was found a few times. V is TRBV5-1 and J is TRBJ2-1; 7 bases match TRBD2. The J call may be incorrect, as the DNA end agrees better with TRBJ2-5. Germline V lookup: CDR1 SGHRS, CDR2 YFSETQ. The CDR3 covers 13 residues. For the CDR3, the DNA is TGCGCCAGCAGCGAGACTAGCTCGGAGACCCAGTACTTC. The encoded protein is CASSETSSETQYF.

This clonotype showed up many times. The chain carries TRBV9 and TRBJ1-4; D not resolved. The V end was cut by 1 base, the J end by 6 bases, with 16 bases between. Germline CDR1 is SGDLS and CDR2 is YYNGEE. This CDR3 has 16 residues. The CDR3 region is CASSVPPHMRHEKLFF. CDR3 nucleotides: TGTGCCAGCAGCGTACCACCCCACATGCGACATGAAAAACTGTTTTTT. Full variable domain (rest looked up from reference TRBV9 and TRBJ1-4): DSGVTQTPKHLITATGQRVTLRCSPRSGDLSVYWYQQSLDQGLQFLIQYYNGEERAKGNILERFSAQQFPDLHSELNLSSLELGDSALYFCASSVPPHMRHEKLFFGSGTQLSVL.

The chain uses TRBV12-3 or TRBV12-4 and TRBJ2-1; no clear D. There are 14 residues in the CDR3. Trimming pared 3 bases from V and 0 bases from J, leaving 6 bases between. CDR3: CASSFFGSYNEQFF. CDR3 nucleotides: TGTGCCAGCAGTTTTTTCGGCTCCTACAATGAGCAGTTCTTC.

This rearrangement joins TRBV5-1 to TRBJ1-1, with D unresolved. The CDR3 is 14 amino acids. Germline CDR1 reads SGHRS; CDR2 reads YFSETQ. V lost 7 bases and J lost 1, with 14 bases in between. Here the CDR3 DNA reads TGCGCCAGCGGGTTAGTGGATTCGAACACTGAAGCTTTCTTT. As protein: CASGLVDSNTEAFF.

This clonotype appeared a few times. This chain links TRBV27 with TRBJ1-1; 7 bases are shared with TRBD1. The germline CDR1 and CDR2 sequences are MNHEY and SMNVEV (reference sequence). V lost 4 bases to trimming and J lost 1 base; unmatched junction nucleotides: 3. This CDR3 has 14 amino acids. The CDR3 is CASSSQGWNTEAFF. CDR3 nucleotides: TGTGCCAGCAGTTCACAGGGGTGGAACACTGAAGCTTTCTTT.

This clonotype was observed at least ten times. This chain links TRBV9 with TRBJ2-5; D gene uncertain. The CDR3 length is 14 residues. The ends were cut back, 0 bases at V and 0 bases at J, with 6 bases in the middle. Germline V gene data show CDR1 as SGDLS and CDR2 as YYNGEE. CDR3 sequence reads: CASSVEGYQETQYF. CDR3 bases: TGTGCCAGCAGCGTAGAAGGGTACCAAGAGACCCAGTACTTC.